Listed here are 17 T cell receptor beta chains from one sample, sequenced in a study of shared T cell receptors in the human thymus. The assay was immunoSEQ multiplex PCR, and TCRdb's table has in-frame clones only and misses some. Of hundreds of thousands of clones listed, approximately 78% are singletons. This same sample was also taken into another study, of human thymus T cells.

Input material: thymocytes. The receptors derive from a boy under two years old with a congenital heart defect.

The chain carries TRBV27 and TRBJ2-5; 9 bases are shared with TRBD2. Germline V CDR1 and CDR2: MNHEY, SMNVEV (reference sequence). The junction had 6 bases not matched to a gene; V was cut back by 4 bases and J by 0 bases. The CDR3 is 16 amino acids. CDR3 sequence reads: CASSSRTSEYQETQYF. The DNA of the CDR3 is TGTGCCAGCAGTTCCCGGACTAGCGAATACCAAGAGACCCAGTACTTC.

The rearrangement links TRBV6-4 to TRBJ2-2; TRBD2 agrees at 12 bases. Germline CDR1 MRHNA, CDR2 SNTAGT. With V trimmed by 6 bases and J by 1 base, 3 bases remained unmatched. The CDR3 contains 16 residues. CDR3 sequence reads: CASRETSGRNTGELFF. The CDR3 DNA follows: TGTGCCAGCAGAGAGACTAGCGGGAGGAACACCGGGGAGCTGTTTTTT.

With regard to this clone: Within the sample, other DNA sequences also encode this same CDR3. The chain uses TRBV5-6 and TRBJ2-5; 8 bases match TRBD2. V lost 4 bases, J lost 2 bases, and 4 bases stayed unmatched. CDR3 size: 14 residues. The V gene's germline CDR1 is SGHDT and CDR2 YYEEEE. This chain's CDR3 is CASSLGLEQETQYF. The CDR3 nucleotides are TGTGCCAGCAGCCTGGGACTAGAGCAAGAGACCCAGTACTTC. Full variable domain (outside the CDR3, taken from reference TRBV5-6 and TRBJ2-5): DAGVTQSPTHLIKTRGQQVTLRCSPKSGHDTVSWYQQALGQGPQFIFQYYEEEERQRGNFPDRFSGHQFPNYSSELNVNALLLGDSALYLCASSLGLEQETQYFGPGTRLLVL.

The chain has TRBV2 and TRBJ2-5; D is perhaps TRBD1 (5 bases). Looked up from germline, CDR1 is SNHLY and CDR2 is FYNNEI. The CDR3 sequence is 14 residues long. V was pared by 6 bases and J by 4 bases, with 15 bases between. The CDR3, as DNA: TGTGCCAGCAGAGAACTCAGGGATGGAGAGACCCAGTACTTC. Translating it yields CASRELRDGETQYF.

The count of this clone is one. The chain joins TRBV4-3 to TRBJ2-2; D ambiguous. The V end was cut by 3 bases, the J end by 5 bases, with 13 bases between. CDR1 is LGHNA and CDR2 is YSLEER in the germline V gene. The CDR3 covers 15 residues. CDR3 DNA sequence: TGCGCCAGCAGCCAGTCTAGGTTAAGGACCGGGGAGCTGTTTTTT. Translated: CASSQSRLRTGELFF.

V usage is TRBV10-3 and J usage is TRBJ2-1; TRBD2 matches at 7 bases. Germline values: CDR1 ENHRY, CDR2 SYGVKD. V shed 2 bases, J shed 6 bases, and the junction held 7 bases outside the gene matches. The CDR3 length is 15 residues. The CDR3 coding sequence is TGTGCCATCAGTGAGCACCGATCTAGCGGCAATGAGCAGTTCTTC. It specifies CAISEHRSSGNEQFF.

The gene calls are TRBV6-1 and TRBJ2-5; D might be TRBD1 (6 bases). The V end was cut by 7 bases, the J end by 0 bases, with 15 bases between. Germline CDR1 is MNHNS and CDR2 is SASEGT. This CDR3 spans 15 amino acids. CDR3 protein: CASISGARHQETQYF. The CDR3 DNA is TGTGCCAGCATATCAGGGGCCAGACACCAAGAGACCCAGTACTTC.

The gene calls are TRBV6-1 and TRBJ2-7, with D perhaps matching TRBD2 (5 bases). Trimming cost V 6 bases and J 5 bases, with 20 bases left between them. Germline lookup yields CDR1 MNHNS and CDR2 SASEGT. This CDR3 spans 15 amino acids. CDR3 sequence (DNA): TGTGCCAGCAGCGACATCAGCCTCACTAGGGACGAGCAGTACTTC. This translates into CASSDISLTRDEQYF.

V gene TRBV29-1 combines with J gene TRBJ2-1; the D gene is possibly TRBD1 (5 bases). CDR3 length: 17 residues. The germline gives CDR1 SQVTM, CDR2 ANQGSEA. Trimming took 0 bases from V and 12 from J, leaving 27 bases between them. The DNA for the CDR3 is TGCAGCGTTGAAGATCGTAGTCCAGGGTCGGGTTGTAAAGGGCAGTTCTTC. This gives the protein CSVEDRSPGSGCKGQFF.

The rearrangement joins TRBV7-2 to TRBJ2-3; D gene uncertain. The CDR3 length is 15 residues. V gave up 6 bases and J gave up 3 bases, with 16 bases separating them. Germline CDR1 SGHTA, CDR2 FQGNSA. CDR3 loop: CASSNTLVMTDTQYF. The CDR3 DNA sequence: TGTGCCAGCAGTAATACCCTAGTCATGACAGATACGCAGTATTTT.

The J gene is TRBJ2-7, the V gene TRBV6-6; 7 nucleotides match TRBD1. CDR3 length equals 13 residues. V lost 6 bases to trimming and J lost 6 bases; unmatched junction nucleotides: 8. The V gene's germline CDR1 is MNHNY and CDR2 SVGAGI (reference sequence). CDR3 bases: TGTGCCAGCAGGATAGAAGGGGGCAGCGAGCAGTACTTC. This encodes CASRIEGGSEQYF.

The rearrangement uses TRBV6-4 and TRBJ2-1, with TRBD2 matching 8 bases. After removal of 8 bases from V and 8 bases from J, the junction contained 11 bases not matched to a gene. Germline CDR1 reads MRHNA; CDR2 reads SNTAGT. The CDR3 totals 14 residues. In DNA form, the CDR3 reads TGTGCCAGCGCGGAAGCGGGAGTCGGCGATGAGCAGTTCTTC. Its protein product is CASAEAGVGDEQFF.

The chain carries TRBV4-3 and TRBJ2-4, with TRBD2 matching over 10 bases. This CDR3 region has 16 residues. V shed 3 bases, J shed 5 bases, and the junction held 7 bases outside the gene matches. Germline lookup yields CDR1 LGHNA and CDR2 YSLEER. In DNA form, the CDR3 reads TGCGCCAGCAGCCAGGCGAGGACTAGCGGACAAAACATTCAGTACTTC. Amino acids: CASSQARTSGQNIQYF.

This clone appeared once. The V gene is TRBV4-1, the J gene TRBJ2-1; D gene unclear. CDR3 length equals 15 residues. With 2 bases removed from V and 5 bases from J, the gap between germline ends came to 13 bases. CDR1 is MGHRA, CDR2 YSYEKL, per germline. CDR3 nucleotides: TGCGCCAGCAGCCAATTGTTGCGGTCCCACAATGAGCAGTTCTTC. It specifies CASSQLLRSHNEQFF.

The chain couples TRBV4-3 to TRBJ2-7, with D possibly matching TRBD1 (5 bases). Per germline, CDR1 LGHNA and CDR2 YSLEER. CDR3 length: 15 amino acids. Trimming shortened V by 0 bases and J by 6 bases, and 15 bases separated the two germline ends. In nucleotides, the CDR3 is TGCGCCAGCAGCCAAGATCAATGCAGGGCAGGCGAGCAGTACTTC. Residues: CASSQDQCRAGEQYF.

The V gene is TRBV2, the J gene TRBJ2-7; no clear D gene. The CDR3 contains 17 residues. The germline gives CDR1 SNHLY, CDR2 FYNNEI. Trimming shortened V by 3 bases and J by 3 bases, and 21 bases separated the two germline ends. CDR3 sequence reads: CASSDGRRGTSGYEQYF. The CDR3 DNA follows: TGTGCCAGCAGTGATGGTCGGCGCGGCACTTCGGGCTACGAGCAGTACTTC.

This chain connects TRBV30 to TRBJ2-1; TRBD2 agrees at 14 bases. Germline CDR1 and CDR2: GTSNPN and SVGIG (reference sequence). The CDR3 length is 18 residues. Trimming removed 5 bases from V and 2 bases from J; junction bases left unmatched: 11. The CDR3 nucleotides are TGTGCCTGGTTGGCGGGACTAGCGGGAGTTGGGGCCTACAATGAGCAGTTCTTC. Translated: CAWLAGLAGVGAYNEQFF. Full variable domain (remainder filled in from reference TRBV30 and TRBJ2-1): SQTIHQWPATLVQPVGSPLSLECTVEGTSNPNLYWYRQAAGRGLQLLFYSVGIGQISSEVPQNLSASRPQDRQFILSSKKLLLSDSGFYLCAWLAGLAGVGAYNEQFFGPGTRLTVL.